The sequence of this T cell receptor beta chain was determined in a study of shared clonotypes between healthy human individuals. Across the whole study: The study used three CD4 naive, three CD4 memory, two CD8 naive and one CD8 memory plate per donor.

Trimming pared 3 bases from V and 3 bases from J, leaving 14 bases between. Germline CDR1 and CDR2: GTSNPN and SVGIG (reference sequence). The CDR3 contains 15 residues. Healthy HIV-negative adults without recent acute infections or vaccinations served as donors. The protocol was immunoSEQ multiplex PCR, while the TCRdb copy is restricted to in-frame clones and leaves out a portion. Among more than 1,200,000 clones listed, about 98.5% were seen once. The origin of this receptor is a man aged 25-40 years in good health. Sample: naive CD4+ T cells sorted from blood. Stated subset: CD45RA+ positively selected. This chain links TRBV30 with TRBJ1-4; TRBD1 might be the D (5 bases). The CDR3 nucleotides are TGTGCCTGGAGGCCAATAGGGGAAGCTAATGAAAAACTGTTTTTT. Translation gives CAWRPIGEANEKLFF.